This T cell receptor beta chain originates from a study of T cells in Graves' hyperthyroidism and ophthalmopathy. The overall study: Blood from the periphery was taken at initial diagnosis, before any treatment. Study conclusions and caveats: Progression to ophthalmopathy was predicted a median of about six months early. In the blood, most expanded thyroid clonotypes above 0.001 appeared as well.

The source material, RNA transcripts, was used to amplify TCR beta CDR3 regions. First-round RT-PCR targeting the TCR CDR3 was performed with the HTBI primer set. In TCRdb, the multiplex PCR reads were re-called with MiXCR into one record per CDR3 protein. The sample holds about 380,000 distinct CDR3 sequences, roughly 13% seen once. Germline CDR1 and CDR2: SGHVS and FQNEAQ. This CDR3 contains 15 residues. Trimming cost V 5 bases and J 7 bases; bases outside gene matches: 9. Exclusion of patients followed from uncontrolled infection, other autoimmune disease, pregnancy or lactation. This clonotype appeared many times. What it binds is unknown.

The sequence was obtained from a man aged 25 to 40 with Graves' hyperthyroidism that later progressed to Graves' ophthalmopathy. The chain employs TRBV7-8 and TRBJ2-5; 11 bases match TRBD2. The source material was blood. CDR3: CASSVLAGVAGTQYF. The CDR3 region has the DNA TGTGCCAGCAGCGTACTAGCGGGGGTTGCAGGGACCCAGTACTTC. Looking up the rest from reference TRBV7-8 and TRBJ2-5 gives the full variable domain: GAGVSQSPRYKVAKRGQDVALRCDPISGHVSLFWYQQALGQGPEFLTYFQNEAQLDKSGLPSDRFFAERPEGSVSTLKIQRTQQEDSAVYLCASSVLAGVAGTQYFGPGTRLLVL.